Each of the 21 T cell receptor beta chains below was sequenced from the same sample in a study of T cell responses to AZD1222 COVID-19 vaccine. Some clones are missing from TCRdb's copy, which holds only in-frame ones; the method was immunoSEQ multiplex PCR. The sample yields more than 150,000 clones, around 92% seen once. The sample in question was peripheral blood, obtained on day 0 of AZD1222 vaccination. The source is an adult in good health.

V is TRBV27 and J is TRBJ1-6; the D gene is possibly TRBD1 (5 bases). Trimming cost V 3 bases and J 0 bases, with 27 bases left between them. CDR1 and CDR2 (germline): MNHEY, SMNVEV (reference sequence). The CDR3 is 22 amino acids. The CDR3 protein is CASSFDDSWGIKLSSYNSPLHF. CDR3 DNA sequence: TGTGCCAGCAGTTTCGACGACAGTTGGGGTATTAAACTGAGCTCCTATAATTCACCCCTCCACTTT.

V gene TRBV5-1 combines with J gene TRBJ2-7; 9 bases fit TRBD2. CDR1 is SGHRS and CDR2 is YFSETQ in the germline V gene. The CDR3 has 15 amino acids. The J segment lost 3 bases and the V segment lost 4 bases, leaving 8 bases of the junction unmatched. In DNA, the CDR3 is TGCGCCAGCAGCCCCTCTAGCGGGAACCTCTACGAGCAGTACTTC. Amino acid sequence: CASSPSSGNLYEQYF.

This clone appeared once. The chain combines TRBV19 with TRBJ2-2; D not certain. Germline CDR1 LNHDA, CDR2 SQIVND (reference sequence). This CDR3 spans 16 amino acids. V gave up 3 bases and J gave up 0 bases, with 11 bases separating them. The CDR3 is CASSILPGANTGELFF. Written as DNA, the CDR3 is TGTGCCAGTAGTATTCTACCAGGCGCGAACACCGGGGAGCTGTTTTTT.

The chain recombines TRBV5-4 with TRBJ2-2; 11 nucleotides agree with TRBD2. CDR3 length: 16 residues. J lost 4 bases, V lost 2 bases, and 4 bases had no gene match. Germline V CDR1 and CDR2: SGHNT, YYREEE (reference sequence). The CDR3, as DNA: TGTGCCAGCAGCTTTATAGCGGGAGGGCCCACCGGGGAGCTGTTTTTT. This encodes CASSFIAGGPTGELFF.

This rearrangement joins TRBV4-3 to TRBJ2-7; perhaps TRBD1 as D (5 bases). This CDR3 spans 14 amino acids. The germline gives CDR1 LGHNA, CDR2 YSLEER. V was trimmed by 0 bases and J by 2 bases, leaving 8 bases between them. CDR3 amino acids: CASSQEVRAYEQYF. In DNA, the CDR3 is TGCGCCAGCAGCCAAGAAGTCAGGGCCTACGAGCAGTACTTC.

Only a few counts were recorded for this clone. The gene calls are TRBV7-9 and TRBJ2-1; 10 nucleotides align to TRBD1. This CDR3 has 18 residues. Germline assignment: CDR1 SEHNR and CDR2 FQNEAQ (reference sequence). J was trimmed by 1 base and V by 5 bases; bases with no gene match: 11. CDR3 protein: CASSPRDRGVSSYNEQFF. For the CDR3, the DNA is TGTGCCAGCAGCCCCCGGGACAGGGGTGTTAGTTCCTACAATGAGCAGTTCTTC.

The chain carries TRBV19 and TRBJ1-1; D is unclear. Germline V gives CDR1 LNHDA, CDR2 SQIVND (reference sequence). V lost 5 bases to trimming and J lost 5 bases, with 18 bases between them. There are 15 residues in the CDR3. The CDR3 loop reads CASSPRTDLRTEAFF. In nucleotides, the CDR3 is TGTGCCAGTAGTCCGAGGACCGATCTAAGGACTGAAGCTTTCTTT.

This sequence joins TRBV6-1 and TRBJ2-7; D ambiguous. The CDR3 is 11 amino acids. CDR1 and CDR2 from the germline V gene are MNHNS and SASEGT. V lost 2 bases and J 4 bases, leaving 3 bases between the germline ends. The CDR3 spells CASSEMYEQYF. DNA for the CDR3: TGTGCCAGCAGTGAAATGTACGAGCAGTACTTC.

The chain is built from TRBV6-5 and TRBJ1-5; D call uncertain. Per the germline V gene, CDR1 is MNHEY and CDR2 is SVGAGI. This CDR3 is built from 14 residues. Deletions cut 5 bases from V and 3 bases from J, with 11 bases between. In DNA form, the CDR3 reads TGTGCCAGCAGTCCTGGGCGAGTCAATCAGCCCCAGCATTTT. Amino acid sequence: CASSPGRVNQPQHF.

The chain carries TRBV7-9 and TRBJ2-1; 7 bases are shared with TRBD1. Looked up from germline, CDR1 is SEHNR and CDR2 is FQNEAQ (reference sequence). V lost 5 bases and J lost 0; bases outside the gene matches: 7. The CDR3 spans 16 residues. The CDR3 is CASSTIQGNSYNEQFF. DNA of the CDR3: TGTGCCAGCAGCACAATACAGGGGAACTCCTACAATGAGCAGTTCTTC.

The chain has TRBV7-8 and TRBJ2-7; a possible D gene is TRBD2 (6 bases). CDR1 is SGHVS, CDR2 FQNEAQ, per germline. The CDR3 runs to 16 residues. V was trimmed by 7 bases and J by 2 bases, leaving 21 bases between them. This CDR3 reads CASIRSGNSGAYEQYF. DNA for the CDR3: TGTGCCAGCATCCGCTCGGGGAATTCGGGGGCCTACGAGCAGTACTTC.

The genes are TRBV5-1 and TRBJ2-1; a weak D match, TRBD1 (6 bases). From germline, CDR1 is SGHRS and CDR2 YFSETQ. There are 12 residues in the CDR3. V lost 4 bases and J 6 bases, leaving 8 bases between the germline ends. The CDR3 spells CASSPDSNEQFF. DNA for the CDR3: TGCGCCAGCAGCCCGGACAGCAATGAGCAGTTCTTC.

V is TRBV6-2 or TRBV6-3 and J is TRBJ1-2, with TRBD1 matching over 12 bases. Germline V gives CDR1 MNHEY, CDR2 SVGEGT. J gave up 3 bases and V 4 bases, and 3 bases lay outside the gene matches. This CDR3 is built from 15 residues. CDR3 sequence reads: CASSSRDRGHYGYTF. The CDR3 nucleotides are TGTGCCAGCAGTTCCCGGGACAGGGGGCACTATGGCTACACCTTC.

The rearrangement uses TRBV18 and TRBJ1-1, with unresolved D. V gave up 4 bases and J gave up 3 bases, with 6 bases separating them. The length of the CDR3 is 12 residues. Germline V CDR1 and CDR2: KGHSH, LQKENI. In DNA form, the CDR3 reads TGTGCCAGCTCACAATTGGACACTGAAGCTTTCTTT. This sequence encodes CASSQLDTEAFF.

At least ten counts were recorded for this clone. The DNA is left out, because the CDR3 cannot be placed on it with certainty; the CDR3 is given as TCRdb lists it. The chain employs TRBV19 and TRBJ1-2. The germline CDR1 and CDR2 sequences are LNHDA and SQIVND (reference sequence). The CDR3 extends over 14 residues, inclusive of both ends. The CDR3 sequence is CASSPQLSGPGYTF.

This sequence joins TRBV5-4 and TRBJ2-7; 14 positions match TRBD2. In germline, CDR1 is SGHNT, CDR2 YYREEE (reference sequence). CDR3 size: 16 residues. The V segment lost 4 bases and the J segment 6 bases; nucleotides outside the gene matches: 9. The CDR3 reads CASSRGTSGRGGEQYF. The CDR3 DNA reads TGTGCCAGCAGCCGCGGGACTAGCGGGAGAGGCGGCGAGCAGTACTTC.

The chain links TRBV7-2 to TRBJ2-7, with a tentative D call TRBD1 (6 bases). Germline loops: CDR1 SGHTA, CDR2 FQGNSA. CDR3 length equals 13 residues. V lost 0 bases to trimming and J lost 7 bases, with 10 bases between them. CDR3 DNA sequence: TGTGCCAGCAGCTTAGCGGCCACAGGGGAGCAGTACTTC. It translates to CASSLAATGEQYF.

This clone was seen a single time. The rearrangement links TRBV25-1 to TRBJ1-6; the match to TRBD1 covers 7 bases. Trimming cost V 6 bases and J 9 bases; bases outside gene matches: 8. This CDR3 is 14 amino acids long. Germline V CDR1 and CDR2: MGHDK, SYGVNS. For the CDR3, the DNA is TGTGCCAGCAGCGAGACAGGGCGTTTTTCACCCCTCCACTTT. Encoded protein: CASSETGRFSPLHF.

The CDR3 loop reads CASSFGGPEAFF. Here the CDR3 DNA reads TGTGCCAGCAGTTTTGGGGGACCTGAAGCTTTCTTT. The chain carries TRBV28 and TRBJ1-1, with D tentatively TRBD1 (5 bases). This CDR3 is built from 12 residues. In germline, CDR1 is MDHEN, CDR2 SYDVKM. The V and J ends lost 3 bases and 6 bases respectively, with 8 bases between them. Using reference TRBV28 and TRBJ1-1 for the parts outside the CDR3, the full variable domain is DVKVTQSSRYLVKRTGEKVFLECVQDMDHENMFWYRQDPGLGLRLIYFSYDVKMKEKGDIPEGYSVSREKKERFSLILESASTNQTSMYLCASSFGGPEAFFGQGTRLTVV.

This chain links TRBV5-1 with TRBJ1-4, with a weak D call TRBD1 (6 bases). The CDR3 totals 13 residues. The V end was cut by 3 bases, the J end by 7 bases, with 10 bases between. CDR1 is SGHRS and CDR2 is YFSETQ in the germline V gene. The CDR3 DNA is TGCGCCAGCAGCTCTGAGGGGGTTGAAAAACTGTTTTTT. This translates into CASSSEGVEKLFF.

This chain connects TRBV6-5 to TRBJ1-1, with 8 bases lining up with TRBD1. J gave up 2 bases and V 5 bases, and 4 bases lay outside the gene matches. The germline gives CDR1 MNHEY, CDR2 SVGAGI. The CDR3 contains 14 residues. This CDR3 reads CASSRQGANTEAFF. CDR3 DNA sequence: TGTGCCAGCAGTAGGCAGGGGGCCAACACTGAAGCTTTCTTT.